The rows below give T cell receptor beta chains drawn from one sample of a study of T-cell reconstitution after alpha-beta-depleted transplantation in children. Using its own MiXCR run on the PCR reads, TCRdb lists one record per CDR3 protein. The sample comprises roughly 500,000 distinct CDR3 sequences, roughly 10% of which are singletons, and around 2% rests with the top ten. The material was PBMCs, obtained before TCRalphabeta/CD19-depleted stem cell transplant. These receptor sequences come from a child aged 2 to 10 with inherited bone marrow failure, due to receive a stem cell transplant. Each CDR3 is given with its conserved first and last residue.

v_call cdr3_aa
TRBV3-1 CASSQLEAGELFF
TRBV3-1 CASGYGGTSDNEQYF
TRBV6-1 CASSGTVISYEQYF
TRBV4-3 CASSQDALGEKLFF
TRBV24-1 CATSEKTGTGLGDEQYF
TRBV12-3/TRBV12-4 CASSPTTATTYEQYF
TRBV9 CASSARPGAGELFF
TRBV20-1 CSANGDSNYGYTF
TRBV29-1 CSAWTQSVSGYTF
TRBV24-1 CATSDQEGETYNEQFF
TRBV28 CASSLPLGSENTGELFF
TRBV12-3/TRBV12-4 CASSPTVRGGHEDTQYF
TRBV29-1 CSVLEGGITEAFF
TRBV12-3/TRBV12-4 CASSDGRGDYEQYF
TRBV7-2 CASSFASGRARGETQYF
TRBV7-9 CASEDEYSTDTQYF
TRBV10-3 CAISPLDRLAGGGEQYF
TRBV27 CASSLTGYNEQFF
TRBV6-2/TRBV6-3 CASSFGIGAENTGELFF
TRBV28 CASSFSGSPYNEQFF
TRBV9 CASSVDGNTYEQYF
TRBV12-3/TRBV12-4 CASRSSDSYTGELFF
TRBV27 CASSLATGGYSPLHF
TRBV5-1 CASSLAAENIQYF
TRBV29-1 CSVESLTGAGRMVNEQFF
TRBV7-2 CASSSLLGLDNEQYF
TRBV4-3 CASSQPGQGSGGEQFF
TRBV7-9 CASSPWTTRRSDTQYF
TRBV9 CASSVVASGRARYGTGELFF
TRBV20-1 CSARASGSWNYEQYF
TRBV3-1 CASSRQAPDTQYF
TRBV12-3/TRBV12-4 CASSFEDILHTGGYTF
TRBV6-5 CASSYGDRNTGELFF
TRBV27 CASSLYTGADEQYF
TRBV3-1 CASSQVLGEGRNEQFF
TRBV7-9 CAREHRVAHYTEAFF
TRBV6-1 CASFPTGRSSYEQYF
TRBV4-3 CASSQEWGTDRYEQYF
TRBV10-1 CARPGTSGRHQETQYF